The clone carrying this TCR beta chain is medium-sized (0.01 to 0.1%) within its sample. The target antigen is unknown. The sample comes from a study of vaccination and CD4 T cells after COVID-19. Overall study: Samples were taken after vaccination, a median of around 76 days after dose two, with a range of 14 to 241. Spike peptides, overlapping and drawn from SARS-CoV-2, HCoV-NL63, HCoV-OC43 and HCoV-229E, were used to stimulate cells.

V shed 3 bases and J shed 4 bases, with 12 bases lying between them. The germline CDR1 and CDR2 sequences are DFQATT and SNEGSKA (reference sequence). This CDR3 has 14 residues. Cultured CD4+ T cells had their DNA profiled by the Oncomine TCR Beta short-read assay. MiXCR, applied by TCRdb to the PCR reads, yields one record per CDR3 protein. The table lists around 6,600 distinct CDR3 sequences, 25% to 30% of them singletons. Treatment defined: roughly ten-day PBMC culture with coronavirus spike peptide pools or control peptides (ViraFEST assay). It was before the COVID-19 pandemic (2011-2018) that the unexposed donor's CD4+ T cells were collected. With peptide pools, ViraFEST first expanded antigen-specific T cells and afterwards sequenced their TCRs.

The sequence was collected from a human donor in good health. The specimen sequenced was CD4+ T cells from blood, cultured in vitro. This sequence joins TRBV20-1 and TRBJ2-2, with D perhaps TRBD2 (6 bases). In DNA form, the CDR3 reads TGCAGTGCTAGTGGGGGGAGCTTCACCGGGGAGCTGTTTTTT. The encoded protein is CSASGGSFTGELFF.